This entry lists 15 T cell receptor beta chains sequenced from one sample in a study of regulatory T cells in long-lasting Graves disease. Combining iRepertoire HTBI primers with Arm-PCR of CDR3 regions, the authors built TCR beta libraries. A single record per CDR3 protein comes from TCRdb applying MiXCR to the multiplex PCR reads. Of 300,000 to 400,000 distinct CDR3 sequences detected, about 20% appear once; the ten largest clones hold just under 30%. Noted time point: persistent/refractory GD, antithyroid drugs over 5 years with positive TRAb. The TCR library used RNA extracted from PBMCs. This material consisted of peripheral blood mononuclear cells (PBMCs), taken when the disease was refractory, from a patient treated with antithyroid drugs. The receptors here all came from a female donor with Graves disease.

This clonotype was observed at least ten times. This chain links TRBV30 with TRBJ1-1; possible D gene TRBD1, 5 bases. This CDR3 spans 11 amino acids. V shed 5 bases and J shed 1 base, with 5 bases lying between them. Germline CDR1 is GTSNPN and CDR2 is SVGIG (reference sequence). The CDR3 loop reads CAWGGNTEAFF. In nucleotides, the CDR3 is TGTGCCTGGGGGGGGAACACTGAAGCTTTCTTT.

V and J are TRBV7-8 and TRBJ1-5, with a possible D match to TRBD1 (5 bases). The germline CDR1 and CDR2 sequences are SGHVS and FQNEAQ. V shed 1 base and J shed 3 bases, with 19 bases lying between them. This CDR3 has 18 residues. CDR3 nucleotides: TGTGCCAGCAGCTTAGTTAGCAGGGCTGTGGGTCTCAATCAGCCCCAGCATTTT. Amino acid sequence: CASSLVSRAVGLNQPQHF.

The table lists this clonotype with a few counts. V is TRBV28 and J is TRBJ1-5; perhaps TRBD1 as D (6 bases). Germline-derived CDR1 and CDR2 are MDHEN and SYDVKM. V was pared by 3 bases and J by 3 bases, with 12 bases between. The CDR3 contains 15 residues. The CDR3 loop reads CASSFLTGLNQPQHF. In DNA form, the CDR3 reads TGTGCCAGCAGTTTCTTGACAGGTCTCAATCAGCCCCAGCATTTT. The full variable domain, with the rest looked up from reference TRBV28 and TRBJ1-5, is DVKVTQSSRYLVKRTGEKVFLECVQDMDHENMFWYRQDPGLGLRLIYFSYDVKMKEKGDIPEGYSVSREKKERFSLILESASTNQTSMYLCASSFLTGLNQPQHFGDGTRLSIL.

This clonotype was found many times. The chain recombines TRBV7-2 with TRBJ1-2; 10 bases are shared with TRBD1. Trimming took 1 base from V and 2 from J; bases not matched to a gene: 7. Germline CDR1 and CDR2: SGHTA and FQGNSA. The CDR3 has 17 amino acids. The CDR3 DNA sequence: TGTGCCAGCAGCTTAGGGTGGACAGGGGGAGGAAACTATGGCTACACCTTC. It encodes CASSLGWTGGGNYGYTF.

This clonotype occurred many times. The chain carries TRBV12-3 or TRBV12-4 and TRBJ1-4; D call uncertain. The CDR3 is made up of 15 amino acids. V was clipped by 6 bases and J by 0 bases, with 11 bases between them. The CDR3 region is CASRSLGATNEKLFF. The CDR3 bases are TGTGCCAGCAGATCCCTCGGGGCAACTAATGAAAAACTGTTTTTT.

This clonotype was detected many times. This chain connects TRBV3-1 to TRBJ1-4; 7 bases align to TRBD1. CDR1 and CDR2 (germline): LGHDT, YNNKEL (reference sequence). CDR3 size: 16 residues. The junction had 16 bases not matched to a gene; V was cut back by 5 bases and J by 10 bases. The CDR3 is CASSIDTGVDRGKLFF. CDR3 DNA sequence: TGTGCCAGCAGCATTGATACAGGGGTAGATCGCGGAAAACTGTTTTTT. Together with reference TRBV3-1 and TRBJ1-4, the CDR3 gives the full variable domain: DTAVSQTPKYLVTQMGNDKSIKCEQNLGHDTMYWYKQDSKKFLKIMFSYNNKELIINETVPNRFSPKSPDKAHLNLHINSLELGDSAVYFCASSIDTGVDRGKLFFGSGTQLSVL.

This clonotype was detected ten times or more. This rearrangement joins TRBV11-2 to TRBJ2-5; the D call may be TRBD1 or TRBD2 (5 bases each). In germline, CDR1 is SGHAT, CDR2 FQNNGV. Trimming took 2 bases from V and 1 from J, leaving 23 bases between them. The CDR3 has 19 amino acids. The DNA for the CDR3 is TGTGCCAGCAGCTTACAGAGGGGCCACGACCAGGGTTGCCAAGAGACCCAGTACTTC. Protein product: CASSLQRGHDQGCQETQYF.

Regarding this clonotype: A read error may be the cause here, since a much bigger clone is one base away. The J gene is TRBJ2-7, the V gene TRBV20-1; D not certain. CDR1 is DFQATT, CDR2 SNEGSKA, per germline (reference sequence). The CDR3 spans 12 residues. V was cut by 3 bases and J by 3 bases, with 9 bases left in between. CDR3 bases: TGCAGTGCTAGGGTGCTGGGCTACGAGCAGTACTTC. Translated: CSARVLGYEQYF.

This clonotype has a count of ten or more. CDR3 coding DNA: TGCAGTGCTACTTCAGGCGATCAGCCCCAGCATTTT. It yields the protein CSATSGDQPQHF. This chain connects TRBV20-1 to TRBJ1-5; D ambiguous. V lost 4 bases and J lost 5, with 9 bases in between. Per germline, CDR1 DFQATT and CDR2 SNEGSKA (reference sequence). CDR3 size: 12 residues.

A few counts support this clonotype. CDR3 sequence reads: CASSASFPVRSGRTQYF. CDR3 DNA sequence: TGCGCCAGCTCAGCCAGCTTTCCAGTCCGGAGTGGCAGGACCCAGTACTTC. V gene TRBV4-1 combines with J gene TRBJ2-5; no clear D. V gave up 8 bases and J gave up 7 bases, with 29 bases separating them. Germline assignment: CDR1 MGHRA and CDR2 YSYEKL. This CDR3 comprises 17 residues.

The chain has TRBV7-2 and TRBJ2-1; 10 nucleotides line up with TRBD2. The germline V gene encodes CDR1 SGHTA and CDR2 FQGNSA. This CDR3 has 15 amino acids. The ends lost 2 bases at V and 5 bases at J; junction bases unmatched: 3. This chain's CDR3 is CASSLIAGGNNEQFF. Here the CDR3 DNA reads TGTGCCAGCAGCTTAATAGCGGGAGGAAACAATGAGCAGTTCTTC.

The CDR3 protein is CASSYSPRGGPVIYGYTF. The DNA for the CDR3 is TGTGCCAGCAGTTACTCGCCTCGTGGAGGTCCCGTCATCTATGGCTACACCTTC. This rearrangement joins TRBV6-5 to TRBJ1-2; D not resolved. Germline V gene data show CDR1 as MNHEY and CDR2 as SVGAGI. The CDR3 runs 18 residues. Trimming removed 0 bases from V and 4 bases from J, with 21 bases in between.

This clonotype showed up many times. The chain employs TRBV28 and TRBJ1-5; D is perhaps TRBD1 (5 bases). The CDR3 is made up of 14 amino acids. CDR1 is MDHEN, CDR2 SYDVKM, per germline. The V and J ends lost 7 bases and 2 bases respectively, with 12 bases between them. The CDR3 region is CASNPRGGNQPQHF. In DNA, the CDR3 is TGTGCCAGCAACCCACGGGGCGGCAATCAGCCCCAGCATTTT.

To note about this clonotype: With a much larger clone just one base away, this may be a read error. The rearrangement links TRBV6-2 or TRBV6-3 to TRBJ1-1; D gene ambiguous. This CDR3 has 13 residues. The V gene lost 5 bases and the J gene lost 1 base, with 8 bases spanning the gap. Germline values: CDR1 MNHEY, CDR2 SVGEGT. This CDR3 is CASSELSNTEAFF. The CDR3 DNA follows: TGTGCCAGCAGTGAGTTGTCGAACACTGAAGCTTTCTTT.

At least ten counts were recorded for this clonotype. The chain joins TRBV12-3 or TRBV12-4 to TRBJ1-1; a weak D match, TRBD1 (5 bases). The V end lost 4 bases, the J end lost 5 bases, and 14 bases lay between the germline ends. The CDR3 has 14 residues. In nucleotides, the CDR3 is TGTGCCAGCAGTTCCCGGGTCCGGGGGACTGAAGCTTTCTTT. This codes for CASSSRVRGTEAFF.